This T cell receptor (beta chain) appears in the sequencing data of a study of blood T cell repertoires in COVID-19. Overall study: COVID-19 samples, acute and convalescent, were from the United States, Italy and Spain.

CDR3 length equals 13 residues. Germline V gene sequence: CDR1 MDHEN, CDR2 SYDVKM. The V end lost 10 bases, the J end lost 4 bases, and 16 bases lay between the germline ends. Per the study methods: Amplification with reference gene primers provided the estimates of nucleated cell counts. Sequenced by immunoSEQ multiplex PCR; TCRdb stores in-frame clones only, minus some. That table gives V, J and clone size, and the DNA gave D and trimming. The data contain fewer than 130,000 clones, roughly 82% of them singletons. This receptor was taken from a woman aged 55-70 years with acute or convalescent COVID-19. The chain has TRBV28 and TRBJ1-2, with D perhaps TRBD1 (5 bases). Sample: peripheral blood. CDR3 in DNA: TGTGCCACGAAAACGGGGGTTCTCTATGGCTACACCTTC. Translating gives CATKTGVLYGYTF.